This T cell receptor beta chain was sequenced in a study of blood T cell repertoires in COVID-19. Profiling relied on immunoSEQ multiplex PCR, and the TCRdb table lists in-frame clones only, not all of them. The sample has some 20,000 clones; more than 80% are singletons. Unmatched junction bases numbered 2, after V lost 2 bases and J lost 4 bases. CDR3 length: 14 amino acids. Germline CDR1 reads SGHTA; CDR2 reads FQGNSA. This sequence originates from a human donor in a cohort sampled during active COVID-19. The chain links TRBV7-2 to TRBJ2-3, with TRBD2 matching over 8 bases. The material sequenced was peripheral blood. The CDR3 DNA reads TGTGCCAGCAGCTTATTAGCGGGGCCAGATACGCAGTATTTT. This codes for CASSLLAGPDTQYF. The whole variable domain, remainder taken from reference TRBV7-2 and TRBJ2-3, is GAGVSQSPSNKVTEKGKDVELRCDPISGHTALYWYRQSLGQGLEFLIYFQGNSAPDKSGLPSDRFSAERTGGSVSTLTIQRTQQEDSAVYLCASSLLAGPDTQYFGPGTRLTVL.